This is a list of T cell receptor beta chains from one sample in a study of cytomegalovirus exposure and HLA in healthy donors. Profiled with immunoSEQ multiplex PCR; TCRdb holds only in-frame clones, not every one. In the table there are about 95,000 clones, 65% to 90% of which are singletons. Sequencing used PBMCs. Receptors originate from a woman in her sixties or seventies in good health and CMV-seropositive. CDR3s leave out the opening cysteine and the closing phenylalanine or tryptophan.

>14|TRBV30
ACYHPQEPKEETQY
>13|TRBV19
ASSIRTGTNYGYT
>12|TRBV19
ASSIGLPNTEAF
>13|TRBV5-4
ASSQDRAPTYEQY
>14|TRBV5-4
ASSLDGLAPSYEQY
>11|TRBV18
ASSSGQSYEQY
>12|TRBV5-1
ASSDGTNNQPQH
>12|TRBV4-1
ASSQRTGRYEQY
>13|TRBV7-2
ASTPGGGTGDTQY
>11|TRBV12-5
ASGLAGVETQY
>8|TRBV30
AWSREGYT
>9|TRBV14
ASSPTYEQY
>15|TRBV19
ASSKQGAQSGKNIQY
>11|TRBV5-4
ASSFAGGTEAF
>12|TRBV7-9
ASSPGGFNQPQH
>12|TRBV7-3
ASSLRLASSEQF
>12|TRBV7-6
ASSPGLGIQTQY
>14|TRBV7-2
ASSPGTSGHYNEQF
>11|TRBV10-3
AIHRERTDTQY